The present T cell receptor (beta chain) was sequenced within a study of OX40 agonist ivuxolimab in advanced cancers. Study at large: Recorded diagnoses for dose-escalation patients were hepatocellular carcinoma, melanoma, renal cell or head and neck cancer. Notes on the study in general: Averaging showed that CD8+ T cells had more expanded clones than CD4+ did. Antigen specificity was not determined for the expanded peripheral T cells.

The repertoire was sequenced with immunoSEQ multiplex PCR; TCRdb's copy has only in-frame clones and lacks some. The profile shows roughly 70,000 clones, 87% of them singletons. Remarks on this clone: What it recognizes is unknown.

Drawing of blood for sampling happened at baseline, at cycle 4 day 1, and at cycle 7 day 1. The source was CD4+ or CD8+ T cells sorted from blood, collected in a trial of the OX40 agonist ivuxolimab. The receptor was isolated from an adult with an advanced solid tumor such as melanoma, head and neck, liver or kidney cancer.

CDR3 DNA sequence: TGTGCCAGCAGTCCGCAAGAGTCCAGAAGCAATCAGCCCCAGCATTTT. It is translated as CASSPQESRSNQPQHF. The chain uses TRBV28 and TRBJ1-5; D gene uncertain. V lost 5 bases and J lost 1, with 15 bases in between. The germline V gene encodes CDR1 MDHEN and CDR2 SYDVKM. There are 16 residues in the CDR3.